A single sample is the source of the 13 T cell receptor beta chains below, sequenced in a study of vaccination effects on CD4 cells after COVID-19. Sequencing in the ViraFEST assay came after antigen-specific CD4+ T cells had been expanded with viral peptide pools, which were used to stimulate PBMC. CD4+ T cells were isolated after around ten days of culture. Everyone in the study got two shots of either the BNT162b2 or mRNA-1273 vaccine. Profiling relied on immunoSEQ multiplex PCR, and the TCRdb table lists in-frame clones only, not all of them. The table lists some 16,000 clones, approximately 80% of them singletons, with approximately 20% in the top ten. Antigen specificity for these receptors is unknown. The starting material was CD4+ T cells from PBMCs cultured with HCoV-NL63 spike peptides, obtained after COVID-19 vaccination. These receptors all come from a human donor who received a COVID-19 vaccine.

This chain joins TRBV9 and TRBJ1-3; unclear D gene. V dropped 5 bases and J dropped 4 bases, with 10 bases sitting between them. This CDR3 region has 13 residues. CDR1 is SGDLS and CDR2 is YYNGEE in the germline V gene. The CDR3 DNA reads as TGTGCCAGCAGGAAGGACCCCGGAAACACCATATATTTT. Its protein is CASRKDPGNTIYF.

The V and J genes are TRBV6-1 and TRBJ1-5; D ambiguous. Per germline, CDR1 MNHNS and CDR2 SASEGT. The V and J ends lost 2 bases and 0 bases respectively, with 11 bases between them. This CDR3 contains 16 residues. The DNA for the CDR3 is TGTGCCAGCAGTGAAACGGTCTGGGATAGCAATCAGCCCCAGCATTTT. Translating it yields CASSETVWDSNQPQHF.

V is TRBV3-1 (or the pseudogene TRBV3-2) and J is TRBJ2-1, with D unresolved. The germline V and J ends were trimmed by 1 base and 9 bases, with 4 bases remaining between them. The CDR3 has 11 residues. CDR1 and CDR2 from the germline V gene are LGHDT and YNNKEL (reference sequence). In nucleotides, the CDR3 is TGTGCCAGCAGCCAAGGTATTGAGCAGTTCTTC. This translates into CASSQGIEQFF.

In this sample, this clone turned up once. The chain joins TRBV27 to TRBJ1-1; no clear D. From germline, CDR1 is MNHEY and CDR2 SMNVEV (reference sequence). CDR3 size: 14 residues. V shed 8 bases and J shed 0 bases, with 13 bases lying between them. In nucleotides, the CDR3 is TGTGCCAGCCAACTCGGAGGGATGAACACTGAAGCTTTCTTT. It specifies CASQLGGMNTEAFF.

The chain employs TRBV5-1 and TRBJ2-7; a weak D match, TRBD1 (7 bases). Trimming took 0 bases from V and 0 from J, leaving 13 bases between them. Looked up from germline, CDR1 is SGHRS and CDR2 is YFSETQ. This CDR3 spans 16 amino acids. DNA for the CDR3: TGCGCCAGCAGCTTGGGGGGTCAGGGGGGCTCCTACGAGCAGTACTTC. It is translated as CASSLGGQGGSYEQYF.

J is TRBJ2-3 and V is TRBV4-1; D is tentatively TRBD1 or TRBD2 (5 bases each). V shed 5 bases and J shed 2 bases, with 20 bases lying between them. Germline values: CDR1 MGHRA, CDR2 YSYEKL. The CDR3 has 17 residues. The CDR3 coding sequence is TGCGCCAGCAGCTTCCCCAGGGAGACGGGCGCCACAGATACGCAGTATTTT. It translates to CASSFPRETGATDTQYF.

The CDR3 protein is CASSQSGGQGALGDEQYF. CDR3 in DNA: TGCGCCAGCAGTCAATCGGGGGGACAGGGGGCGCTTGGCGACGAGCAGTACTTC. The chain links TRBV23-1 to TRBJ2-7; 12 nucleotides line up with TRBD1. TRBV23-1 is an open reading frame whose function is uncertain. V shed 0 bases and J 5 bases; nucleotides not matched to a gene: 11. The CDR3 covers 18 residues.

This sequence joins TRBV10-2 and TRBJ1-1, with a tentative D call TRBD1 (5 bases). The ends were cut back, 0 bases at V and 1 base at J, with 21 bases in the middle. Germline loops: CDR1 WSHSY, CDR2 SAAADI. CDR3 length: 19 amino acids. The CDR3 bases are TGCGCCAGCAGTGAGTCGAAACTACCTTCCCGAGGGACGAACACTGAAGCTTTCTTT. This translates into CASSESKLPSRGTNTEAFF.

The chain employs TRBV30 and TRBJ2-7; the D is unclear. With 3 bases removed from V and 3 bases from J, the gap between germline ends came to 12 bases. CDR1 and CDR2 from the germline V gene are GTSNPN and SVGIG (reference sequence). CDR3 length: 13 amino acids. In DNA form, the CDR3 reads TGTGCCTGGAGCTCCTTGGCTGACTACGAGCAGTACTTC. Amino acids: CAWSSLADYEQYF. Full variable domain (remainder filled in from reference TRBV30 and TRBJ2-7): SQTIHQWPATLVQPVGSPLSLECTVEGTSNPNLYWYRQAAGRGLQLLFYSVGIGQISSEVPQNLSASRPQDRQFILSSKKLLLSDSGFYLCAWSSLADYEQYFGPGTRLTVT.

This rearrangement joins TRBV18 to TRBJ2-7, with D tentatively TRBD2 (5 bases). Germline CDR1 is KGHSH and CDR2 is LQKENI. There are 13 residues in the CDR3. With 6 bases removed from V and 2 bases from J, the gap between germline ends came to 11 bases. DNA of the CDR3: TGTGCCAGCTCGCAAAACGGGGCCTACGAGCAGTACTTC. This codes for CASSQNGAYEQYF.

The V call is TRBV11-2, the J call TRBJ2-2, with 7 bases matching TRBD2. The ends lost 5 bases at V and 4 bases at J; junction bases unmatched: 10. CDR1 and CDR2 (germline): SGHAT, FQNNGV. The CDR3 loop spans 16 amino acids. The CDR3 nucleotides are TGTGCCAGCAGCCCTGGCGGGAGTCGGGGCACCGGGGAGCTGTTTTTT. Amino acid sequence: CASSPGGSRGTGELFF.

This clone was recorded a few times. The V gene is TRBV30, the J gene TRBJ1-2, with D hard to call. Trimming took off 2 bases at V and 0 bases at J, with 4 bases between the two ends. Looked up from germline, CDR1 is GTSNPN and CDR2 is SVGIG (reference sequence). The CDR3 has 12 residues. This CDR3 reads CAWSPANYGYTF. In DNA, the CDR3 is TGTGCCTGGAGTCCAGCTAACTATGGCTACACCTTC.

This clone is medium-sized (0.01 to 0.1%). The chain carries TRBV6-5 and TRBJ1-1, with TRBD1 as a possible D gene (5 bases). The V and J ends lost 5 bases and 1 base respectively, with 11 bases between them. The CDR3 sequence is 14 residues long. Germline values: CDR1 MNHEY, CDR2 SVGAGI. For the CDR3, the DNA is TGTGCCAGCAGTCCTCCAAGGGGGAACACTGAAGCTTTCTTT. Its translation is CASSPPRGNTEAFF.